This TCR beta chain was captured in a study of T-cell memory formation after mild COVID-19. Study-wide context: The TCR clusters were mostly specific to one donor. Study conclusions and caveats: Balance between CD4 and CD8 was seen in clones contracting day 15 to 85, and a CD4+ lean was seen in later expanders. Mainly in CM and EM were contracting CD4+ clones; CD8+ were in EMRA.

This clonotype came up a few times. Its antigen remains unknown. The V gene end was trimmed by 5 bases and the J gene end by 4 bases; junction bases not matched to a gene: 5. This CDR3 has 13 amino acids. Germline V gene sequence: CDR1 DFQATT, CDR2 SNEGSKA (reference sequence). Each CDR3 protein is one row after TCRdb ran MiXCR on the 5' RACE reads. Seen here are a few hundred thousand distinct CDR3 sequences, approximately 21% observed once, and the top ten hold under 15%. Material for sequencing was PBMCs or a T cell subset sorted from them (not recorded which). The receptor was isolated from an adult woman who had mild COVID-19 (a few samples of this study predate the infection). Cell type and time point are not known. This chain links TRBV20-1 with TRBJ1-5, with TRBD1 matching over 7 bases. CDR3 nucleotides: TGCAGTGCTCCTACAGGGGCGAATCAGCCCCAGCATTTT. Its protein is CSAPTGANQPQHF.